This T cell receptor (beta chain) was documented in a study of blood T cell repertoires in COVID-19. Overall study context: Acute and convalescent COVID-19 specimens originated in the United States, Italy and Spain. T cells, B-cell-depleted T cells, or PBMCs supplied cDNA or gDNA.

Clones were sequenced by immunoSEQ multiplex PCR, and TCRdb holds only the in-frame ones, with some missing. The sample has under 300,000 clones; around 84% are singletons. Trimming left V 5 bases short and J 5 bases short, with 9 bases between. Germline CDR1 is MNHNY and CDR2 is SVGAGI (reference sequence). The CDR3 is 12 amino acids. The sample comprised peripheral blood. The V gene is TRBV6-6, the J gene TRBJ2-5, with D unclear. This clonotype was sampled from a man aged 40-49 years who had recovered from COVID-19. CDR3 region: CASSSPGETQYF. DNA for the CDR3: TGTGCCAGCAGTAGCCCCGGGGAGACCCAGTACTTC.